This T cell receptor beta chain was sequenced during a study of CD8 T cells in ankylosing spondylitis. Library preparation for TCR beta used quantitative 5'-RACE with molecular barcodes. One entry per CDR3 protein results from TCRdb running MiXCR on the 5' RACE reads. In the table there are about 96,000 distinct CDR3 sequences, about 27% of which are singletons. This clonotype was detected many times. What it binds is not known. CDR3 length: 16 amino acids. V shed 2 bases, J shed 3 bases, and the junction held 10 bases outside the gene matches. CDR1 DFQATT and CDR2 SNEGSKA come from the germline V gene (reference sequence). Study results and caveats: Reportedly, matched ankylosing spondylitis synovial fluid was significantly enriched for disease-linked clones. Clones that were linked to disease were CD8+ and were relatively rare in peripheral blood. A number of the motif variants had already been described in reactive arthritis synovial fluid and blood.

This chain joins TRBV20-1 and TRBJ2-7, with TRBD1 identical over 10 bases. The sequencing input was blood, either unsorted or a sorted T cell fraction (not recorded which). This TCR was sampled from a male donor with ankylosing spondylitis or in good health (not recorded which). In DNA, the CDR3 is TGCAGTGCTAGACGTCCCGGGACAGGGGTAAACTACGAGCAGTACGTC. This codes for CSARRPGTGVNYEQYV.